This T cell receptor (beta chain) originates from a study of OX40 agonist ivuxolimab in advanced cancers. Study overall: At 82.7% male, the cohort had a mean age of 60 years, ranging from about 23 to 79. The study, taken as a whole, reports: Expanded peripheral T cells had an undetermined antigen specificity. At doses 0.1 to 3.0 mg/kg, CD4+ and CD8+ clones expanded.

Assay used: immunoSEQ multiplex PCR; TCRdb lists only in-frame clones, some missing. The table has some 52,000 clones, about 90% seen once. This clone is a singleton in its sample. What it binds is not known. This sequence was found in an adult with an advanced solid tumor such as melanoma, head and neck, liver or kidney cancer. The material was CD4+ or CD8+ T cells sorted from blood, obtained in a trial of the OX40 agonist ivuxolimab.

The CDR3 DNA follows: TGTGCCAGCAAGTCCGCAGAAGCTAACTATGGCTACACCTTC. Protein sequence: CASKSAEANYGYTF. The V call is TRBV6-1, the J call TRBJ1-2; D unclear. Germline CDR1 is MNHNS and CDR2 is SASEGT. V was shortened by 7 bases and J by 0 bases, with 12 bases between the two germline ends. The CDR3 sequence is 14 residues long.